This is a list of T cell receptor beta chains from one sample in a study of blood T cell repertoires in COVID-19. The method was immunoSEQ multiplex PCR; TCRdb's version includes in-frame clones alone and lacks a portion of them. This table has over 100,000 clones, roughly 86% appearing once. Sequenced: peripheral blood. Receptors originate from a woman aged 70 to 79 with COVID-19, enrolled during active disease. CDR3s include the opening cysteine and the closing phenylalanine or tryptophan. The D gene is left open where the match is weak. Rows give clone size only sometimes, using once, few, many, or a class for an expanded clone.

v_call: TRBV5-1; j_call: TRBJ2-1; d_call: TRBD1; clone_size: few; cdr3_nt: TGCGCCAGCAGCTTGGGTCAGGGGGCCTTCAATGAGCAGTTCTTC; cdr3_aa: CASSLGQGAFNEQFF
v_call: TRBV20-1; j_call: TRBJ2-7; d_call: NA; clone_size: few; cdr3_nt: TGCAGTGCTAGAGATCACTACGAGCAGTACTTC; cdr3_aa: CSARDHYEQYF
v_call: TRBV5-4; j_call: TRBJ2-7; d_call: NA; clone_size: NA; cdr3_nt: TGTGCCAGCAGCTCGCGGGACGTCCCCTACGAGCAGTACTTC; cdr3_aa: CASSSRDVPYEQYF
v_call: TRBV30; j_call: TRBJ1-2; d_call: TRBD1; clone_size: NA; cdr3_nt: TGTGCCTGGAGTGGGACAGGGGGCGGCTATGGCTACACCTTC; cdr3_aa: CAWSGTGGGYGYTF
v_call: TRBV19; j_call: TRBJ1-2; d_call: NA; clone_size: NA; cdr3_nt: TGTGCCAGTAGTCCTCTTCGGAGCGGCTACACCTTC; cdr3_aa: CASSPLRSGYTF
v_call: TRBV30; j_call: TRBJ2-3; d_call: NA; clone_size: NA; cdr3_nt: TGTGCCTGGGAAGGGAGGTGGGCAGATACGCAGTATTTT; cdr3_aa: CAWEGRWADTQYF
v_call: TRBV11-2; j_call: TRBJ2-3; d_call: TRBD2; clone_size: NA; cdr3_nt: TGTGCCAGCAGCTTAGAGTCGACTAGCGGGGGGGCTACGCAGTATTTT; cdr3_aa: CASSLESTSGGATQYF
v_call: TRBV7-9; j_call: TRBJ2-1; d_call: TRBD1; clone_size: NA; cdr3_nt: TGTGCCAGCAGCTTAGTTACAGGGGTAGGCAATGAGCAGTTCTTC; cdr3_aa: CASSLVTGVGNEQFF
v_call: TRBV5-5; j_call: TRBJ1-5; d_call: NA; clone_size: NA; cdr3_nt: TGTGCCAGCAGCCTAACCGGGACACATAGCAATCAGCCCCAGCATTTT; cdr3_aa: CASSLTGTHSNQPQHF
v_call: TRBV7-3; j_call: TRBJ2-1; d_call: NA; clone_size: NA; cdr3_nt: TGTGCCAGCAGCCTGACCGGACAACCTTACAATGAGCAGTTCTTC; cdr3_aa: CASSLTGQPYNEQFF
v_call: TRBV6-5; j_call: TRBJ1-1; d_call: TRBD1; clone_size: NA; cdr3_nt: TGTGCCAGCAGCCCCCCGCAGGGGGTGTCTGAAGCTTTCTTT; cdr3_aa: CASSPPQGVSEAFF
v_call: TRBV4-1; j_call: TRBJ1-3; d_call: NA; clone_size: NA; cdr3_nt: TGCGCCAGCAGCCAAGATCGGGGAGACGGAAACACCATATATTTT; cdr3_aa: CASSQDRGDGNTIYF
v_call: TRBV7-9; j_call: TRBJ1-1; d_call: TRBD1; clone_size: NA; cdr3_nt: TGTGCCAGCAGCTTAGAAATCAGGGACAGTGAAGCTTTCTTT; cdr3_aa: CASSLEIRDSEAFF
v_call: TRBV4-2; j_call: TRBJ2-3; d_call: TRBD2; clone_size: few; cdr3_nt: TGTGCCAGCAGCCAAGAGCGGGGGGGCCCAGATACGCAGTATTTT; cdr3_aa: CASSQERGGPDTQYF
v_call: TRBV7-2; j_call: TRBJ2-6; d_call: NA; clone_size: NA; cdr3_nt: TGTGCCAGCAGCCCCATGCGGGGGCCCAACGTCCTGACTTTC; cdr3_aa: CASSPMRGPNVLTF
v_call: TRBV6-5; j_call: TRBJ1-5; d_call: NA; clone_size: NA; cdr3_nt: TGTGCCAGCTCTTTTCTCCTCGGTCAGCCCCAGCATTTT; cdr3_aa: CASSFLLGQPQHF
v_call: TRBV7-2; j_call: TRBJ2-5; d_call: TRBD2; clone_size: NA; cdr3_nt: TGTGCCAGCAGCTGGCCACGGGGACGGGGGGAACAAGAGACCCAGTACTTC; cdr3_aa: CASSWPRGRGEQETQYF
v_call: TRBV30; j_call: TRBJ1-4; d_call: NA; clone_size: few; cdr3_nt: TGTGCCTGGGCCGCGGGCAGGGAAAAACTGTTTTTT; cdr3_aa: CAWAAGREKLFF
v_call: TRBV5-1; j_call: TRBJ2-1; d_call: NA; clone_size: NA; cdr3_nt: TGCGCCAGCAGCTTGGCAACAGGGAGGGGGAACAATGAGCAGTTCTTC; cdr3_aa: CASSLATGRGNNEQFF
v_call: TRBV5-1; j_call: TRBJ1-5; d_call: NA; clone_size: NA; cdr3_nt: TGCGCCAGCAGCATTGACAGGAATCAGCCCCAGCATTTT; cdr3_aa: CASSIDRNQPQHF
v_call: TRBV6-5; j_call: TRBJ1-4; d_call: NA; clone_size: NA; cdr3_nt: TGTGCCAGCAGTACGACAAGCCGAAATGAAAAACTGTTTTTT; cdr3_aa: CASSTTSRNEKLFF
v_call: TRBV30; j_call: TRBJ1-6; d_call: NA; clone_size: NA; cdr3_nt: TGTGCCTGGAGTTCGGGAAATAATTCACCCCTCCACTTT; cdr3_aa: CAWSSGNNSPLHF
v_call: TRBV29-1; j_call: TRBJ1-2; d_call: TRBD1; clone_size: once; cdr3_nt: TGCAGCGCCGAGAGTAGGGGGCCCAGACGTGGCTACACCTTC; cdr3_aa: CSAESRGPRRGYTF
v_call: TRBV5-1; j_call: TRBJ1-2; d_call: TRBD1; clone_size: NA; cdr3_nt: TGCGCCAGCAGCCCAAGGGACAGAAACTATGGCTACACCTTC; cdr3_aa: CASSPRDRNYGYTF
v_call: TRBV6-1; j_call: TRBJ1-3; d_call: NA; clone_size: once; cdr3_nt: TGTGCCAGCAGTGAGGGCAGGCTTGGAAACACCATATATTTT; cdr3_aa: CASSEGRLGNTIYF
v_call: TRBV19; j_call: TRBJ2-1; d_call: NA; clone_size: NA; cdr3_nt: TGTGCCAGTAGTATCTCCACAGGGTCCTACAATGAGCAGTTCTTC; cdr3_aa: CASSISTGSYNEQFF
v_call: TRBV6-2/TRBV6-3; j_call: TRBJ1-1; d_call: NA; clone_size: NA; cdr3_nt: TGTGCCAGCAGTCCCCTCGGTCCCTTTTACACTGAAGCTTTCTTT; cdr3_aa: CASSPLGPFYTEAFF